These 15 T cell receptor beta chains were sequenced from one sample in a study of blood T cell repertoires in COVID-19. Repertoires were generated with immunoSEQ multiplex PCR, while TCRdb's copy carries only in-frame clones and drops some. The sample has about 160,000 clones; roughly 80% are singletons. Specimen: peripheral blood. These receptors came from a man younger than 30 with active or convalescent COVID-19.

This clone was detected a few times. The gene calls are TRBV4-2 and TRBJ2-7; D call uncertain. Germline V gene data show CDR1 as LGHNA and CDR2 as YNFKEQ. V shed 0 bases and J shed 0 bases, with 6 bases lying between them. This CDR3 comprises 14 residues. The chain's CDR3 is CASSQDAGSYEQYF. CDR3 DNA sequence: TGTGCCAGCAGCCAAGATGCAGGCTCCTACGAGCAGTACTTC.

The V call is TRBV7-2, the J call TRBJ2-5; TRBD1 is a possible D gene (6 bases). V gave up 0 bases and J gave up 4 bases, with 12 bases separating them. The CDR3 has 15 amino acids. Germline CDR1 is SGHTA and CDR2 is FQGNSA. The CDR3 loop is CASSLARTATETQYF. DNA for the CDR3: TGTGCCAGCAGCTTAGCGAGGACAGCCACAGAGACCCAGTACTTC.

The chain is built from TRBV6-5 and TRBJ1-1; D not resolved. Germline CDR1 reads MNHEY; CDR2 reads SVGAGI. With 6 bases removed from V and 4 bases from J, the gap between germline ends came to 9 bases. The length of the CDR3 is 12 residues. DNA of the CDR3: TGTGCCAGCAGGAGGAGACCCACTGAAGCTTTCTTT. This encodes CASRRRPTEAFF.

This chain joins TRBV6-5 and TRBJ1-2; 10 bases fit TRBD1. CDR3 length: 14 residues. CDR1 is MNHEY, CDR2 SVGAGI, per germline. V was clipped by 7 bases and J by 7 bases; unmatched bases: 9. The CDR3 nucleotides are TGTGCCAGCACCCAGGACAGGGGGTTTAGTGGCTACACCTTC. Protein product: CASTQDRGFSGYTF.

The gene calls are TRBV18 and TRBJ1-2, with TRBD1 matching 7 bases. The J segment lost 0 bases and the V segment lost 6 bases, leaving 10 bases of the junction unmatched. From germline, CDR1 is KGHSH and CDR2 LQKENI. The CDR3 consists of 16 residues. CDR3 amino acids: CASSRGTVGANYGYTF. CDR3 DNA sequence: TGTGCCAGCTCCCGCGGGACAGTGGGAGCTAACTATGGCTACACCTTC. The full variable domain, completed using reference TRBV18 and TRBJ1-2, is NAGVMQNPRHLVRRRGQEARLRCSPMKGHSHVYWYRQLPEEGLKFMVYLQKENIIDESGMPKERFSAEFPKEGPSILRIQQVVRGDSAAYFCASSRGTVGANYGYTFGSGTRLTVV.

About this clone: Other DNA sequences from this sample encode an identical CDR3 as well. The V gene is TRBV19, the J gene TRBJ2-2, with a possible D match to TRBD1 (5 bases). The CDR3 length is 14 residues. V was clipped by 2 bases and J by 1 base, with 5 bases between them. Per the germline V gene, CDR1 is LNHDA and CDR2 is SQIVND (reference sequence). In DNA, the CDR3 is TGTGCCAGTAGTATACAGGGGAACACCGGGGAGCTGTTTTTT. This gives the protein CASSIQGNTGELFF.

In its sample, this clone was seen once. CDR3 bases: TGTGCCAGCAGCTGGACAGGGAGGGCAGATACGCAGTATTTT. Translated: CASSWTGRADTQYF. This sequence joins TRBV6-5 and TRBJ2-3, with D tentatively TRBD1 (8 bases). The CDR3 totals 14 residues. Germline loops: CDR1 MNHEY, CDR2 SVGAGI. The V and J ends lost 6 bases and 4 bases respectively, with 14 bases between them.

This clone has a handful of counts. Relative to the germline gene, one junction end is altered; a read error may explain this. V is TRBV4-3 and J is TRBJ2-2; a possible D gene is TRBD2 (7 bases). CDR1 and CDR2 (germline): LGHNA, YSLEER. The CDR3 runs 16 residues. CDR3 loop: CARSPRGAPQTGELFF. The CDR3 DNA sequence: TGCGCCCGCAGCCCCCGGGGGGCCCCCCAGACCGGGGAGCTGTTTTTT.

Only one count was recorded for this clone. The chain recombines TRBV19 with TRBJ2-5; 7 bases are shared with TRBD1. CDR1 is LNHDA and CDR2 is SQIVND in the germline V gene (reference sequence). The CDR3 spans 13 residues. V lost 3 bases, J lost 2 bases, and 0 bases stayed unmatched. In DNA, the CDR3 is TGTGCCAGTAGTATGGGACAGCAAGAGACCCAGTACTTC. Its protein is CASSMGQQETQYF.

The CDR3 nucleotides are TGTGCCAGCAAGGGTGCGGGGTACCAAGAGACCCAGTACTTC. Its protein is CASKGAGYQETQYF. V gene TRBV2 combines with J gene TRBJ2-5; weak D call: TRBD2 (6 bases). The CDR3 length is 14 residues. Between the trimmed V and J ends, which lost 7 bases and 0 bases, there was a span of 12 bases. Germline V gene sequence: CDR1 SNHLY, CDR2 FYNNEI.

The J gene is TRBJ1-4, the V gene TRBV6-1, with TRBD1 identical over 7 bases. The trim removed 2 bases at V and 3 bases at J, leaving 6 bases unmatched. This CDR3 region has 16 residues. Germline V gene lookup returns CDR1 MNHNS and CDR2 SASEGT. In DNA, the CDR3 is TGTGCCAGCAGTGAAATGACCGGGACAGCTAATGAAAAACTGTTTTTT. Translated, it gives CASSEMTGTANEKLFF.

The chain combines TRBV5-1 with TRBJ2-3, with 8 bases lining up with TRBD2. The CDR3 is 16 residues long. V lost 0 bases, J lost 2 bases, and 5 bases stayed unmatched. Germline V gene data show CDR1 as SGHRS and CDR2 as YFSETQ. The CDR3 loop reads CASSLGGAGATDTQYF. As DNA, the CDR3 is TGCGCCAGCAGCTTGGGTGGAGCGGGAGCCACAGATACGCAGTATTTT. Looking up the rest from reference TRBV5-1 and TRBJ2-3 gives the full variable domain: KAGVTQTPRYLIKTRGQQVTLSCSPISGHRSVSWYQQTPGQGLQFLFEYFSETQRNKGNFPGRFSGRQFSNSRSEMNVSTLELGDSALYLCASSLGGAGATDTQYFGPGTRLTVL.

This clone was counted a single time. This chain joins TRBV5-4 and TRBJ1-3; D is unclear. There are 14 residues in the CDR3. CDR1 SGHNT and CDR2 YYREEE come from the germline V gene (reference sequence). V was pared by 0 bases and J by 2 bases, with 6 bases between. The CDR3 region has the DNA TGTGCCAGCAGCTTGGGAGGGACTGGAAACACCATATATTTT. It is translated as CASSLGGTGNTIYF.

This clone showed up just a few times. Other DNA sequences in this sample translate to the same CDR3. The chain uses TRBV7-2 and TRBJ1-5, with D possibly matching TRBD1 (6 bases). V lost 3 bases, J lost 5 bases, and 8 bases lay in between. CDR1 is SGHTA, CDR2 FQGNSA, per germline. The CDR3 contains 13 residues. Here the CDR3 reads CASSFKGDQPQHF. CDR3 DNA: TGTGCCAGCAGCTTTAAGGGGGATCAGCCCCAGCATTTT.

This rearrangement joins TRBV5-1 to TRBJ1-2; possibly TRBD1 for D (6 bases). There are 12 residues in the CDR3. Trimming stripped 1 base from V and 8 bases from J, with 9 bases between. Germline values: CDR1 SGHRS, CDR2 YFSETQ. The CDR3 protein is CASSLLQGGYTF. DNA for the CDR3: TGCGCCAGCAGCTTGCTGCAGGGGGGCTACACCTTC.